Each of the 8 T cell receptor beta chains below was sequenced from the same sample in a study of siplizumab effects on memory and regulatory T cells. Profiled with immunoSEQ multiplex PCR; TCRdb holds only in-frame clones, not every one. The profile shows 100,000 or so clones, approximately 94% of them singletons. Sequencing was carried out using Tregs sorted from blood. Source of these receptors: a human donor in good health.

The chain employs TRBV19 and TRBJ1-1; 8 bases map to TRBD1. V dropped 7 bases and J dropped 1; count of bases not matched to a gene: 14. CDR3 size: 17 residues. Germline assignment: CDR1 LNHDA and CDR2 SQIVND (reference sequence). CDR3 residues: CASTKGQGREGNTEAFF. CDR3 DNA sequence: TGTGCCAGTACCAAAGGACAGGGTAGGGAAGGGAACACTGAAGCTTTCTTT.

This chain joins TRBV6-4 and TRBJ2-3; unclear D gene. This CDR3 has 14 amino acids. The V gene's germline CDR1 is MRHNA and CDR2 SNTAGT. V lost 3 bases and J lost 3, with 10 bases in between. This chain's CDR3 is CASSEQGRTDTQYF. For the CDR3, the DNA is TGTGCCAGCAGTGAACAAGGGCGTACAGATACGCAGTATTTT.

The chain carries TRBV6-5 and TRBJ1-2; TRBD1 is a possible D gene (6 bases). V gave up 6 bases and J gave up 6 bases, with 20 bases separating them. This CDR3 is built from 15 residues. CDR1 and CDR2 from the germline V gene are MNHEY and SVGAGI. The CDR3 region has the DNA TGTGCCAGCAGATCCGGGACACCTTCTACTCATGGCTACACCTTC. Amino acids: CASRSGTPSTHGYTF.

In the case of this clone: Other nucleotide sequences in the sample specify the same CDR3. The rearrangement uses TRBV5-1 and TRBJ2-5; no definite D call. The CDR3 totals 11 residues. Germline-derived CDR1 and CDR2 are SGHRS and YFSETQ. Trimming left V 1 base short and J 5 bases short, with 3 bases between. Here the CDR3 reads CASSLLETQYF. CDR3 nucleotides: TGCGCCAGCAGCTTGCTTGAGACCCAGTACTTC. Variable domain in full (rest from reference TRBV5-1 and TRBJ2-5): KAGVTQTPRYLIKTRGQQVTLSCSPISGHRSVSWYQQTPGQGLQFLFEYFSETQRNKGNFPGRFSGRQFSNSRSEMNVSTLELGDSALYLCASSLLETQYFGPGTRLLVL.

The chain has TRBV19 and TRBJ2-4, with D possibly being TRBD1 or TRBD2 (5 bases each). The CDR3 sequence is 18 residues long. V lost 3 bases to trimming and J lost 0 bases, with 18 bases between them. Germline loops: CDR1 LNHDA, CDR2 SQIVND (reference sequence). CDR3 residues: CASSIPAPGSLAKNIQYF. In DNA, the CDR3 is TGTGCCAGTAGTATCCCCGCTCCAGGGAGTCTAGCCAAAAACATTCAGTACTTC.

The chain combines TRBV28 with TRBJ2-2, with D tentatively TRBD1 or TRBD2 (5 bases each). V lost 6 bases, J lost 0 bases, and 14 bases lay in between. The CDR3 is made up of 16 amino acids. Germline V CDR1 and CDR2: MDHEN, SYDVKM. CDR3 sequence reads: CASSPWGTANTGELFF. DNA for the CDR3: TGTGCCAGCAGCCCCTGGGGGACCGCGAACACCGGGGAGCTGTTTTTT.

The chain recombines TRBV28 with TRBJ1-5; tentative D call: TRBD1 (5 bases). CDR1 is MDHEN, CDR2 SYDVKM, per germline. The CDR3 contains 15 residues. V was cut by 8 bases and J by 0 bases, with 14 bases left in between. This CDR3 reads CASQGFYSSNQPQHF. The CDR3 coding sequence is TGTGCCAGCCAGGGCTTCTACTCTAGCAATCAGCCCCAGCATTTT.

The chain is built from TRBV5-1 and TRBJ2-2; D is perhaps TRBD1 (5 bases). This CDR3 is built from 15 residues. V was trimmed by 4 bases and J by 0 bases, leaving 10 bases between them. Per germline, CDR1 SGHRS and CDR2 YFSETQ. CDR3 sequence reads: CASSPQDPNTGELFF. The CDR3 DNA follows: TGCGCCAGCAGCCCACAGGATCCGAACACCGGGGAGCTGTTTTTT.